This T cell receptor beta chain derives from a study of blood T cell repertoires in COVID-19. The wider study: T cells, B-cell-depleted T cells, or PBMCs provided the cDNA or gDNA that served as material.

CDR1 is LGHNA and CDR2 is YNFKEQ in the germline V gene. The junction had 2 bases not matched to a gene; V was cut back by 1 base and J by 6 bases. The CDR3 spans 15 residues. The assay was immunoSEQ multiplex PCR, and TCRdb's table has in-frame clones only and misses some. There are about 130,000 clones in the sample; more than 75% occur only once, and around 18% lies in the top ten. This receptor was identified in a woman aged 45-65 years who had recovered from COVID-19. The specimen was peripheral blood. The V gene is TRBV4-2, the J gene TRBJ1-4; TRBD1 matches at 10 bases. The DNA of the CDR3 is TGTGCCAGCAGCCAAGTCGGACAGGGGGATGAAAAACTGTTTTTT. It specifies CASSQVGQGDEKLFF.